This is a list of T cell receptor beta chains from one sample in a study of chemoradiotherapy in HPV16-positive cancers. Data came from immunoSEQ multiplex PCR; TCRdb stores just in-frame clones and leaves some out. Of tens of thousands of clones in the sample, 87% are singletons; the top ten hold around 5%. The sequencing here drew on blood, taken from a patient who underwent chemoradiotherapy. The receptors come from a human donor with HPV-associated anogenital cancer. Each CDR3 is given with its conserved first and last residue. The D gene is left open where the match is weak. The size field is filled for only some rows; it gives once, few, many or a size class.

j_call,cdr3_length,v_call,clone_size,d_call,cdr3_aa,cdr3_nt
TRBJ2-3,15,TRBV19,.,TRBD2,CASSLLAVGPDTQYF,TGTGCCAGTAGTTTACTAGCGGTGGGGCCAGATACGCAGTATTTT
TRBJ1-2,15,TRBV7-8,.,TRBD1,CASSARTGGSYGYTF,TGTGCCAGCAGCGCCCGGACAGGGGGTAGTTATGGCTACACCTTC
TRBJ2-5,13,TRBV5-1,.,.,CASSLEGQETQYF,TGCGCCAGCAGCTTGGAGGGGCAAGAGACCCAGTACTTC
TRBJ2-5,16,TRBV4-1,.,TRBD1,CASSQMGTGAGETQYF,TGCGCCAGCAGCCAAATGGGGACAGGGGCGGGGGAGACCCAGTACTTC
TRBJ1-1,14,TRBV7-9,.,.,CASSLAQGNTEAFF,TGTGCCAGCAGCTTAGCGCAGGGGAACACTGAAGCTTTCTTT
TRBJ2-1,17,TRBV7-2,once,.,CASSLALGGSSYNEQFF,TGTGCCAGCAGCTTAGCGCTCGGCGGAAGCTCCTACAATGAGCAGTTCTTC
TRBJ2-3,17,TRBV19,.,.,CASSMPQGSGSTDTQYF,TGTGCCAGTAGTATGCCCCAAGGGTCTGGAAGCACAGATACGCAGTATTTT
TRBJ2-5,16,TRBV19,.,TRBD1,CASSINPGRGKETQYF,TGTGCCAGTAGTATAAACCCGGGCAGGGGGAAGGAGACCCAGTACTTC
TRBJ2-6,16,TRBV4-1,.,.,CASSRSTTSGANVLTF,TGCGCCAGCAGCCGTAGCACTACCTCTGGGGCCAACGTCCTGACTTTC
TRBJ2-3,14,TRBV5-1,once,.,CASSLTSGADTQYF,TGCGCCAGCAGCTTGACTAGTGGGGCAGATACGCAGTATTTT
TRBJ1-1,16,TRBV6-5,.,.,CASSYSRPRGNTEAFF,TGTGCCAGCAGTTACTCCAGGCCTCGGGGGAACACTGAAGCTTTCTTT
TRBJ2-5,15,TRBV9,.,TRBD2,CASSVSGGNQETQYF,TGTGCCAGCAGCGTAAGCGGGGGGAACCAAGAGACCCAGTACTTC
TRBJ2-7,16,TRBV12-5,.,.,CASGPTLDHLSDEQYF,TGTGCTAGTGGTCCTACTCTGGACCATCTCTCGGACGAGCAGTACTTC
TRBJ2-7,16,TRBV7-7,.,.,CASSLEVGDPTAEQYF,TGTGCCAGCAGCTTAGAAGTAGGGGATCCGACGGCCGAGCAGTACTTC